The rows below give T cell receptor beta chains drawn from one sample of a study of T-cell reconstitution after alpha-beta-depleted transplantation in children. MiXCR, run by TCRdb on the PCR reads, gives a single entry per CDR3 protein. The table lists roughly 500,000 distinct CDR3 sequences, about 10% of them singletons. The sample in question was PBMCs, obtained before TCRalphabeta/CD19-depleted stem cell transplant. These receptors originate from a child aged 2-15 years with inherited bone marrow failure, due to receive a stem cell transplant. Each CDR3 is given with its conserved first and last residue. D genes are given only for firm matches. Clone sizes are given selectively: once, few, many, or a class where the clone is expanded.

v_gene,j_gene,d_gene,abundance,CDR3nt,CDR3aa
TRBV18,TRBJ1-1,NA,few,TGTGCCAGCACGAAGGGGGGCACTGAAGCTTTCTTT,CASTKGGTEAFF
TRBV12-3/TRBV12-4,TRBJ2-7,NA,many,TGTGCCAGCAGTCGGGGCACCTACGAGCAGTACTTC,CASSRGTYEQYF
TRBV2,TRBJ2-7,TRBD1,few,TGTGCCAGCAGTGTGAACAGGGGGCGATCCTACGAGCAGTACTTC,CASSVNRGRSYEQYF
TRBV7-2,TRBJ2-7,TRBD1,NA,TGTGCCAGCAGCTTAGCCGGGACAGGGGGCATCTACGAGCAGTACTTC,CASSLAGTGGIYEQYF
TRBV6-5,TRBJ2-7,NA,many,TGTGCCAGCAGTTACGATCTGGGAGAGCAGTACTTC,CASSYDLGEQYF
TRBV5-5,TRBJ2-3,TRBD2,many,TGTGCCAGCAGCTTGGCCCCTACTAGCGGGGGAAGCACAGATACGCAGTATTTT,CASSLAPTSGGSTDTQYF
TRBV28,TRBJ2-7,NA,many,TGTGCCAGCAGCGATGATCCAGGGGCCTCCTACGAGCAGTACTTC,CASSDDPGASYEQYF
TRBV3-1,TRBJ2-7,NA,many,TGTGCCCAGCAGCCAAGAAAGTTCTACGAGCAGTACTTC,CAQQPRKFYEQYF
TRBV6-1,TRBJ2-1,NA,many,TGTGCCAGCAGGGGTCTTCGGGGGCGGGAGTTTAATGAGCAGTTCTTC,CASRGLRGREFNEQFF
TRBV27,TRBJ2-3,TRBD2,many,TGTGCCAGCAGTTCCTATTGGACTAGCGGGAGCCCAGATACGCAGTATTTT,CASSSYWTSGSPDTQYF
TRBV12-3/TRBV12-4,TRBJ1-2,NA,many,TGTGCCAGCAGTGTCTCGGGGGCGCAGGGTGGCTACACCTTC,CASSVSGAQGGYTF
TRBV29-1,TRBJ2-7,TRBD1,NA,TGCAGCGCTATACCGGGACAGGGATGGAACGAGCAGTACTTC,CSAIPGQGWNEQYF
TRBV5-1,TRBJ2-1,TRBD2,few,TGCGCCAGCAGCCCGTACCCGGTTGGACTAGCGGATTACAATGAGCAGTTCTTC,CASSPYPVGLADYNEQFF
TRBV7-9,TRBJ1-2,NA,many,TGTGCCAGCAGCTTAGGCGGGGTTGGAGGCTATGGCTACACCTTC,CASSLGGVGGYGYTF
TRBV5-6,TRBJ2-1,NA,many,TGTGCCAGCAGCGGGAGAATGAGGGGTGAGCAGTTCTTC,CASSGRMRGEQFF
TRBV5-4,TRBJ2-4,NA,many,TGTGCCAGCAGCTTGTCCCTAGCCAAAAACATTCAGTACTTC,CASSLSLAKNIQYF
TRBV5-1,TRBJ2-1,TRBD1,many,TGCGCCAGCAACTCCGGGACAGGGTCCCACAATGAGCAGTTCTTC,CASNSGTGSHNEQFF
TRBV20-1,TRBJ2-1,NA,many,TGCAGTGCTGGACCATGGAGCGGTGAGCAGTTCTTC,CSAGPWSGEQFF
TRBV20-1,TRBJ2-3,TRBD2,NA,TGCAGTGCTAGTGGCGGGGCGGGAGGCACAGATACGCAGTATTTT,CSASGGAGGTDTQYF
TRBV29-1,TRBJ1-2,NA,many,TGCAGCGTTACCCCCCCCGCTAACTATGGCTACACCTTC,CSVTPPANYGYTF
TRBV20-1,TRBJ1-4,NA,few,TGCAGTGCCCCCCGGGCGGGGGAGGGTGAAAAACTGTTTTTT,CSAPRAGEGEKLFF
TRBV5-1,TRBJ1-1,TRBD1,few,TGCGCCAGCAGCTTCGGACAGGGAGGTGAAGCTTTCTTT,CASSFGQGGEAFF
TRBV7-2,TRBJ2-7,NA,NA,TGTGCCAGCAGCTTCCGGGGCGCCTACGACCAGTACTTC,CASSFRGAYDQYF
TRBV20-1,TRBJ1-1,NA,few,TGCAGTGCTGGCAACCGGGGGAACACTGAAGCTTTCTTT,CSAGNRGNTEAFF
TRBV30,TRBJ2-2,NA,many,TGTGCCTGGAGCCGTGGGGGGATGGGCGGGGAGCTGTTTTTT,CAWSRGGMGGELFF
TRBV5-1,TRBJ2-2,NA,many,TGCGCCAGCAGCTTGTTACCAGAGGCCGGGGAGCTGTTTTTT,CASSLLPEAGELFF